This record covers a single T cell receptor (beta chain). These data originate in a study of blood T cell repertoires in COVID-19. Whole-study context: Samples of COVID-19 (acute and convalescent) were obtained from the United States, Italy and Spain. T cells, B-cell-depleted T cells, or PBMCs supplied cDNA or gDNA.

CDR3 size: 14 residues. Germline-derived CDR1 and CDR2 are MNHEY and SVGAGI. The ends lost 8 bases at V and 2 bases at J; junction bases unmatched: 4. In the authors' workflow: Estimates of nucleated cell counts were drawn from the amplification of reference gene primers. Profiling relied on immunoSEQ multiplex PCR, and the TCRdb table lists in-frame clones only, not all of them. From that table come the V and J calls and clone size; the DNA was used to work out D and trimming. Found here are about 73,000 clones, 80% to 85% of them singletons; the top ten hold 25% to 30%. This TCR was sampled from a human donor in a cohort sampled during active COVID-19. The sample consisted of peripheral blood. V gene TRBV6-5 combines with J gene TRBJ1-1; 11 bases are a match to TRBD1. The CDR3 DNA reads TGTGCCAGCTCCGGGACAGGGGGAAACACTGAAGCTTTCTTT. Translated, it gives CASSGTGGNTEAFF.